This TCR beta chain is from a study of T cell responses to AZD1222 COVID-19 vaccine. Study results and caveats: Repertoires were obtained solely post-peak T cell response. It should be noted that donors were predominantly white British and more often female, and clonal diversity was possibly underestimated. Baseline seropositivity characterized only six or seven AZD1222 recipients.

With regard to this clone: Its antigen is not known.

Sequencing was performed with immunoSEQ multiplex PCR; in TCRdb, only in-frame clones are kept and a portion is missing. The sample lists some 140,000 clones, roughly 90% occurring once. Trimming left V 3 bases short and J 3 bases short, with 21 bases between. Germline CDR1 and CDR2: WSHSY and SAAADI. The CDR3 totals 17 residues. This TCR was recovered from an adult in good health. Sample: peripheral blood, taken on day 0 of AZD1222 vaccination. The rearrangement joins TRBV10-2 to TRBJ2-7; D may correspond to TRBD1 or TRBD2 (5 bases each). The CDR3 protein is CASSERGQGRSCYEQYF. CDR3 DNA: TGCGCCAGCAGTGAAAGAGGGCAGGGTCGTTCTTGCTACGAGCAGTACTTC.